This TCR beta chain emerged from a study of CD8+ T cells in alopecia areata. Findings of the study overall: Researchers report lesional scalp, most notably alopecia totalis/universalis, outstripped normal scalp in clonality. Although TCR sharing was seen in mice, sharing across patients was less clear, possibly for HLA-related reasons.

CDR3 length: 16 residues. V lost 7 bases, J lost 8 bases, and 12 bases stayed unmatched. Germline lookup yields CDR1 LGHNA and CDR2 YNFKEQ. Note on this clone: What it binds is not known.

RNA extraction was followed by reverse transcription into cDNA, which acted as the sequencing template. This table comes from immunoSEQ multiplex PCR, and its TCRdb copy is limited to in-frame clones, with some not included. This sample has around 140,000 clones, with around 51% found just once. The clonotype comes from a human donor with alopecia areata. Sequenced here: CD4+ T cells sorted from blood, sampled at week 0. The V and J genes are TRBV4-2 and TRBJ2-1; TRBD2 agrees at 12 bases. The CDR3, as DNA: TGTGCCAGCACCGTAATCACTAGCGGGAGGTTGCATGAGCAGTTCTTC. Translation: CASTVITSGRLHEQFF.